This entry lists 4 T cell receptor beta chains sequenced from one sample in a study of cytomegalovirus exposure and HLA in healthy donors. PCR was performed using 60 Vbeta and 13 Jbeta primers. The protocol was immunoSEQ multiplex PCR, while the TCRdb copy is restricted to in-frame clones and leaves out a portion. The sample carries some 150,000 clones, around 75% recorded once. The material sequenced was PBMCs. The receptors derive from a woman in her thirties or forties in good health and CMV-seronegative.

CDR3 sequence reads: CASSYPLGRVNTEAFF. The CDR3 coding sequence is TGTGCCAGCAGTTACCCCCTTGGCAGGGTGAACACTGAAGCTTTCTTT. The chain has TRBV6-5 and TRBJ1-1; the D gene is possibly TRBD1 (5 bases). Trimming left V 2 bases short and J 0 bases short, with 13 bases between. Germline V lookup: CDR1 MNHEY, CDR2 SVGAGI. The length of the CDR3 is 16 residues.

The CDR3 is CASSPSVSLGATEAFF. CDR3 nucleotides: TGTGCCAGCTCACCGTCTGTGTCTCTAGGGGCCACTGAAGCTTTCTTT. The genes are TRBV18 and TRBJ1-1; a weak D match, TRBD1 (5 bases). The length of the CDR3 is 16 residues. The ends were cut back, 3 bases at V and 4 bases at J, with 18 bases in the middle. Germline CDR1 reads KGHSH; CDR2 reads LQKENI.

The table lists this clone with a count of one. The V call is TRBV30, the J call TRBJ1-5; D gene unclear. Trimming took off 3 bases at V and 4 bases at J, with 10 bases between the two ends. This CDR3 is 13 amino acids long. CDR1 and CDR2 (germline): GTSNPN, SVGIG (reference sequence). This chain's CDR3 is CAWSPEPNQPQHF. The CDR3, as DNA: TGTGCCTGGAGCCCCGAGCCTAATCAGCCCCAGCATTTT.

The V call is TRBV28, the J call TRBJ2-1, with TRBD2 matching 13 bases. This CDR3 comprises 14 residues. CDR1 MDHEN and CDR2 SYDVKM come from the germline V gene. Trimming took 4 bases from V and 10 from J; bases not matched to a gene: 4. The CDR3 here is CASSSPGLAGEQFF. As DNA, the CDR3 is TGTGCCAGCAGTTCCCCGGGACTAGCGGGGGAGCAGTTCTTC.